Following are 5 T cell receptor beta chains from one sample sequenced in a study of T-cell memory formation after mild COVID-19. TCRdb reanalysed the 5' RACE reads using MiXCR and keeps one entry per CDR3 protein. The table records some 130,000 distinct CDR3 sequences, around a sixth of them present only once. Sequences were obtained from PBMCs or a T cell subset sorted from them (not recorded which). The receptor set was obtained from an adult woman who had mild COVID-19 (a few samples of this study predate the infection). Cell type and time point are not known.

There are a few counts of this clonotype. The chain combines TRBV7-6 with TRBJ2-7, with a weak D call TRBD1 (5 bases). The CDR3 has 13 amino acids. V shed 1 base and J shed 4 bases, with 8 bases lying between them. In germline, CDR1 is SGHVS, CDR2 FNYEAQ. CDR3 sequence: CASSLESGYEQYF. The CDR3 DNA follows: TGTGCCAGCAGCTTAGAGTCAGGGTACGAGCAGTACTTC.

The chain combines TRBV7-6 with TRBJ2-6; D ambiguous. Trimming took off 1 base at V and 4 bases at J, with 11 bases between the two ends. The V gene's germline CDR1 is SGHVS and CDR2 FNYEAQ. This CDR3 is 16 amino acids long. The CDR3 sequence: CASSLVKGSGANVLTF. In nucleotides, the CDR3 is TGTGCCAGCAGCTTAGTCAAGGGATCGGGGGCCAACGTCCTGACTTTC.

This clonotype has only a few counts. This chain uses TRBV3-1 with TRBJ2-1, with 11 bases fitting TRBD2. This CDR3 spans 17 amino acids. The J segment lost 6 bases and the V segment lost 0 bases, leaving 7 bases of the junction unmatched. Germline V lookup: CDR1 LGHDT, CDR2 YNNKEL (reference sequence). CDR3 in amino acids: CASSQELAGVMVNEQFF. The DNA for the CDR3 is TGTGCCAGCAGCCAAGAACTAGCGGGAGTCATGGTCAATGAGCAGTTCTTC.

This clonotype was counted a few times. The chain has TRBV10-3 and TRBJ2-7; tentative D call: TRBD1 (6 bases). V was trimmed by 0 bases and J by 0 bases, leaving 12 bases between them. The CDR3 covers 16 residues. Germline V gene lookup returns CDR1 ENHRY and CDR2 SYGVKD. The CDR3 DNA sequence: TGTGCCATCAGTGAGTCAGTGACAGGAAGCTCCTACGAGCAGTACTTC. This translates into CAISESVTGSSYEQYF.

V is TRBV5-1 and J is TRBJ1-1, with D possibly being TRBD1 (6 bases). Deletions cut 1 base from V and 4 bases from J, with 8 bases between. This CDR3 spans 13 amino acids. The germline gives CDR1 SGHRS, CDR2 YFSETQ. This CDR3 is CASSLWGATEAFF. The CDR3 DNA is TGCGCCAGCAGCTTGTGGGGGGCCACTGAAGCTTTCTTT.